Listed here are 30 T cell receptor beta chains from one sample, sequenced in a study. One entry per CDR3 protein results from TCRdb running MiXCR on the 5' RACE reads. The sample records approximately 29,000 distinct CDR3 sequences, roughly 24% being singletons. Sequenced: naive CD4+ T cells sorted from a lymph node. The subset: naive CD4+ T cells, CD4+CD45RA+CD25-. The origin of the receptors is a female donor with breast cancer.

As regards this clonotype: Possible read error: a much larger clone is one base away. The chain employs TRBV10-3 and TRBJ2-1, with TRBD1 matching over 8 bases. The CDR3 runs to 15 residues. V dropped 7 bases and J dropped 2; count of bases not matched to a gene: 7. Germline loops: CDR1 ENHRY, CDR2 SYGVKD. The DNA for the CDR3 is TGTGCCATCAATGCCCGACAGGGGCCCTACAATGAGCAGTTCTTC. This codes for CAINARQGPYNEQFF.

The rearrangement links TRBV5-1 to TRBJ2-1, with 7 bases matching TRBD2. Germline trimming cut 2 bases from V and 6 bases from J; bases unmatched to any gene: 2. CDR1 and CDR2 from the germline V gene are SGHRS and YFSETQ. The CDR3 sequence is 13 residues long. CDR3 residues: CASSLPGGNEQFF. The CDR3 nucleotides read TGCGCCAGCAGCTTACCGGGAGGCAATGAGCAGTTCTTC.

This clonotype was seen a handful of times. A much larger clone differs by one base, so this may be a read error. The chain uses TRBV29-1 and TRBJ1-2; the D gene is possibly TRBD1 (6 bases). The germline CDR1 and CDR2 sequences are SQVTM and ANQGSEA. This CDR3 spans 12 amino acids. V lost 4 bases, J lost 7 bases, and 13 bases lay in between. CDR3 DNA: TGCAGCGTTGTAGGGGGGGGCTGTGGCTACACCTTC. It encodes CSVVGGGCGYTF. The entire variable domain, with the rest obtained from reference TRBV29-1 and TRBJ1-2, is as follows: SAVISQKPSRDICQRGTSLTIQCQVDSQVTMMFWYRQQPGQSLTLIATANQGSEATYESGFVIDKFPISRPNLTFSTLTVSNMSPEDSSIYLCSVVGGGCGYTFGSGTRLTVV.

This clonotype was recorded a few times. The CDR3 is CASSTGTSAYEQYF. DNA of the CDR3: TGTGCCAGCAGTACCGGGACATCAGCCTACGAGCAGTACTTC. The rearrangement joins TRBV27 to TRBJ2-7, with D tentatively TRBD1 (6 bases). The germline gives CDR1 MNHEY, CDR2 SMNVEV (reference sequence). The V gene lost 5 bases and the J gene lost 2 bases, with 13 bases spanning the gap. This CDR3 spans 14 amino acids.

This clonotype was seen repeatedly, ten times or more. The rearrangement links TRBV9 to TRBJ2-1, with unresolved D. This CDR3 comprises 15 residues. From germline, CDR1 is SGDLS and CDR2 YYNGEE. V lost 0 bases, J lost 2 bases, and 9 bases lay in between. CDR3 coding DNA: TGTGCCAGCAGCGTAGTTGAGGTCCCCTACAATGAGCAGTTCTTC. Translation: CASSVVEVPYNEQFF. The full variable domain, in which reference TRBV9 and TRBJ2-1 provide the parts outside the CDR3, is DSGVTQTPKHLITATGQRVTLRCSPRSGDLSVYWYQQSLDQGLQFLIQYYNGEERAKGNILERFSAQQFPDLHSELNLSSLELGDSALYFCASSVVEVPYNEQFFGPGTRLTVL.

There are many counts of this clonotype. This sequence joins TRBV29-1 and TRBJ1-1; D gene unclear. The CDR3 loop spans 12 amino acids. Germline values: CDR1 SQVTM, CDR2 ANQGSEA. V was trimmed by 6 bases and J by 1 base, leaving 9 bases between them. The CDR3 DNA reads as TGCAGCGTGATGCCAGCGAACACTGAAGCTTTCTTT. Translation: CSVMPANTEAFF. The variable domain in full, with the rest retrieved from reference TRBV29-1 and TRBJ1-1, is SAVISQKPSRDICQRGTSLTIQCQVDSQVTMMFWYRQQPGQSLTLIATANQGSEATYESGFVIDKFPISRPNLTFSTLTVSNMSPEDSSIYLCSVMPANTEAFFGQGTRLTVV.

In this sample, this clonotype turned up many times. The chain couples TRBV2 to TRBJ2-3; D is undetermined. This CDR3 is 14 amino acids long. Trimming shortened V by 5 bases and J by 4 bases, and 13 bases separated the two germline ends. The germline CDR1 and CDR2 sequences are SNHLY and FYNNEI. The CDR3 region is CASSPVSPADTQYF. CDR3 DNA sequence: TGTGCCAGCAGTCCCGTTTCACCGGCAGATACGCAGTATTTT.

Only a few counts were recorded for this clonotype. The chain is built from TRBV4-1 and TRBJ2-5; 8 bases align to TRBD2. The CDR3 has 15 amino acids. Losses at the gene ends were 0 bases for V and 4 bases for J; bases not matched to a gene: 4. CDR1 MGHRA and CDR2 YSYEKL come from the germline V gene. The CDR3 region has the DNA TGCGCCAGCAGCCAAGAGGGGACTAGTGGAGAGACCCAGTACTTC. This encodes CASSQEGTSGETQYF.

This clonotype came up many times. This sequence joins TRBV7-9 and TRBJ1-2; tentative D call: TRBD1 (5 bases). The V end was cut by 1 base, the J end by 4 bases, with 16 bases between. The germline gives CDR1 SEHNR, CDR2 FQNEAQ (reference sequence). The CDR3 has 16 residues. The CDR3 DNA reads TGTGCCAGCAGCTTAGTGCCGCCGACAGCCTCCTATGGCTACACCTTC. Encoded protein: CASSLVPPTASYGYTF.

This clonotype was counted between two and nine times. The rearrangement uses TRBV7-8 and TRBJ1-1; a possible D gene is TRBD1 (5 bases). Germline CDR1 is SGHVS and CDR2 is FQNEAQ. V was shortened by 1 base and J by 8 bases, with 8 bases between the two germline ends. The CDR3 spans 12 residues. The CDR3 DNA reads TGTGCCAGCAGCTTAGTGGGGGGGGAAGCTTTCTTT. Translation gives CASSLVGGEAFF.

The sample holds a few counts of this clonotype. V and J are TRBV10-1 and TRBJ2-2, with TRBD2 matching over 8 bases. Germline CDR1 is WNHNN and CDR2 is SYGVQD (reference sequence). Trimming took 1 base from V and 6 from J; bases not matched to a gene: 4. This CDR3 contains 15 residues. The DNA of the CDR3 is TGCGCCAGCAGTGAGTGGTCGGGAGGGTCCGGGGAGCTGTTTTTT. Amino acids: CASSEWSGGSGELFF.

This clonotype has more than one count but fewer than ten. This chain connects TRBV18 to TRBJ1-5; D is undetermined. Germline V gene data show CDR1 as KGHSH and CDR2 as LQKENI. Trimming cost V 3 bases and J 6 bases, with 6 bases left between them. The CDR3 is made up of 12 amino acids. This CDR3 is CASSPGVQPQHF. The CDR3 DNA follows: TGTGCCAGCTCACCCGGAGTTCAGCCCCAGCATTTT. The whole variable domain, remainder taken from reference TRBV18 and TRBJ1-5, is NAGVMQNPRHLVRRRGQEARLRCSPMKGHSHVYWYRQLPEEGLKFMVYLQKENIIDESGMPKERFSAEFPKEGPSILRIQQVVRGDSAAYFCASSPGVQPQHFGDGTRLSIL.

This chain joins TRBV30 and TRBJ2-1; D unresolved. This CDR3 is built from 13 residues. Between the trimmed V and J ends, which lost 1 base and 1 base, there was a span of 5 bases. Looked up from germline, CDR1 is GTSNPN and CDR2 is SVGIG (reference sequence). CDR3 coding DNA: TGTGCCTGGAGTGCGGAATCCTACAATGAGCAGTTCTTC. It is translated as CAWSAESYNEQFF.

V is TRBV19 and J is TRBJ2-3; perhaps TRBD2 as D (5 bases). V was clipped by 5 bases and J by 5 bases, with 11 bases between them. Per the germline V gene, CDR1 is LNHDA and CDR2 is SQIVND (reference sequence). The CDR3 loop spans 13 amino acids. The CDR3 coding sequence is TGTGCCAGTAGTCCCGGGATAGGAGATACGCAGTATTTT. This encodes CASSPGIGDTQYF.

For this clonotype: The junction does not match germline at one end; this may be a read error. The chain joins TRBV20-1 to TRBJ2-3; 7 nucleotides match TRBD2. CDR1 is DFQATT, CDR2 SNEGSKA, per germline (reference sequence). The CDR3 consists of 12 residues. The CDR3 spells CSALPRGDTQCF. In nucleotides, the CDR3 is TGCAGTGCCCTTCCACGGGGGGATACGCAGTGTTTT.

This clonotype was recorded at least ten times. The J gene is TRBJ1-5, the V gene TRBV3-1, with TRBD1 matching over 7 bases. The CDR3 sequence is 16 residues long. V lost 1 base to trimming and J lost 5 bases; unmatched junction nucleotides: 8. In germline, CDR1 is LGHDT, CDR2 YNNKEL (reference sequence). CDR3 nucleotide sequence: TGTGCCAGCAGCCAAGTGACAGGGTATGGTTATCAGCCCCAGCATTTT. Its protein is CASSQVTGYGYQPQHF.

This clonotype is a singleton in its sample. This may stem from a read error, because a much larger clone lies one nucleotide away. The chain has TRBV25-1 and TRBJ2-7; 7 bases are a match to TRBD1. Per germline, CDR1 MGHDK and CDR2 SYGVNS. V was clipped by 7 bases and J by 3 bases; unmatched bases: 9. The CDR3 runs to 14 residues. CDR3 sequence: CASNRQGRHYEQYV. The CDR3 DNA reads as TGTGCCAGCAACCGACAGGGCAGACACTACGAGCAGTACGTC.

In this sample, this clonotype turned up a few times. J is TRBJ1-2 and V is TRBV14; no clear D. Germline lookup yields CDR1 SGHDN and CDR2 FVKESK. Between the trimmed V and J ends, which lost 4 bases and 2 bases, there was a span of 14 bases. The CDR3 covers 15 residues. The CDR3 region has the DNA TGTGCCAGCAGCCCAGTCACCGTCTTGAACTATGGCTACACCTTC. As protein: CASSPVTVLNYGYTF.

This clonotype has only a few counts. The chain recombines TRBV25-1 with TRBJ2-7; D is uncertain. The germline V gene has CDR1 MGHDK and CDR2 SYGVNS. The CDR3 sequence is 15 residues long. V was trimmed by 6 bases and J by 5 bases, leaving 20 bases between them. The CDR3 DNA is TGTGCCAGCAGCGAGCCCGGGCTTCGGGCTGACGAGCAGTACTTC. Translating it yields CASSEPGLRADEQYF.

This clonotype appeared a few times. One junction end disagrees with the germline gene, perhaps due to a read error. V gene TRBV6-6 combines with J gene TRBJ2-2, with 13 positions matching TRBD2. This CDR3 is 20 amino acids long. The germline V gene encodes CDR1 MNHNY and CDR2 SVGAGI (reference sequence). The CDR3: CASSYSRLAGGLQLTGELSF. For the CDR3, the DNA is TGTGCCAGCAGTTACTCGAGACTAGCGGGGGGTCTGCAACTCACCGGGGAGCTGTCTTTT.

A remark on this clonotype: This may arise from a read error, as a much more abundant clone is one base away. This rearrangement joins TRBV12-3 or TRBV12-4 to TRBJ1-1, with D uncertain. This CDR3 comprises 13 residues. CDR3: CAGSSLGDTEAFF. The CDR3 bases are TGTGCCGGCAGCTCCCTGGGAGACACTGAAGCTTTCTTT.

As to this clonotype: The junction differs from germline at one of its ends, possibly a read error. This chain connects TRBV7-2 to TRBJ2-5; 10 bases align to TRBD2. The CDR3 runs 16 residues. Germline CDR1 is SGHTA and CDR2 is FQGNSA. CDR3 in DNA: TGTGCCAGCGGCTTAAATCCCCCTAGCGGGGGAGAGACCCAGTACTTC. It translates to CASGLNPPSGGETQYF.

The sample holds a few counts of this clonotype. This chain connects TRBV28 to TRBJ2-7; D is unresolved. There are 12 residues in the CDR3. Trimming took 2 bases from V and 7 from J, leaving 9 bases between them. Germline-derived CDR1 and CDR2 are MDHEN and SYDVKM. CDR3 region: CASSLKGWEQYF. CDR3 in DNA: TGTGCCAGCAGTTTAAAAGGGTGGGAGCAGTACTTC.

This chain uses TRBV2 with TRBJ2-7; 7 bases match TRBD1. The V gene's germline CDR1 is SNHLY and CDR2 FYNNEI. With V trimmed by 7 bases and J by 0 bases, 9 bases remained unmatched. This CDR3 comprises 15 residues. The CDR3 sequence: CASTRSQGTSYEQYF. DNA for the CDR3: TGTGCCAGCACCCGATCACAGGGGACCTCCTACGAGCAGTACTTC.

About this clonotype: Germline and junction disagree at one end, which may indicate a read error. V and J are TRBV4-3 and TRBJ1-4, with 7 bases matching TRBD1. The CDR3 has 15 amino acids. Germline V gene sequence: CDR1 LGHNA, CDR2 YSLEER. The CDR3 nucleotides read TGCGCCAGCAGCCACCAGACAGGGATTAATGAAAGACTGTTTTTT. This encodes CASSHQTGINERLFF.

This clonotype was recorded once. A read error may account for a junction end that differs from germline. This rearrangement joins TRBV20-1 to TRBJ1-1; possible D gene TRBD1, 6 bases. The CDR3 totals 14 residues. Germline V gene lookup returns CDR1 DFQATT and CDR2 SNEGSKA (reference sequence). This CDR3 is CSAPSGGRDTEALF. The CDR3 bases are TGCAGTGCTCCCTCCGGGGGCCGGGACACTGAAGCTCTCTTT.

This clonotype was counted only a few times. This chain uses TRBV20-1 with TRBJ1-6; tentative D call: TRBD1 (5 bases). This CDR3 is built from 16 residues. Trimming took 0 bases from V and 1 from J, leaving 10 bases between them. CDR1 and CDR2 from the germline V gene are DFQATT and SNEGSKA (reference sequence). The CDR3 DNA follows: TGCAGTGCTAGAGAGCCAGGGCTTTCCTATAATTCACCCCTCCACTTT. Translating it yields CSAREPGLSYNSPLHF.

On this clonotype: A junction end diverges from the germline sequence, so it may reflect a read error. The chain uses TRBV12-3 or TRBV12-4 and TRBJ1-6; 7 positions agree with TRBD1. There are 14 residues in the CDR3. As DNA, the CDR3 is TGTGCCAGCAGCCCGACAGGGCCTAATTCGCCCCTCCACTTT. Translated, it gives CASSPTGPNSPLHF.

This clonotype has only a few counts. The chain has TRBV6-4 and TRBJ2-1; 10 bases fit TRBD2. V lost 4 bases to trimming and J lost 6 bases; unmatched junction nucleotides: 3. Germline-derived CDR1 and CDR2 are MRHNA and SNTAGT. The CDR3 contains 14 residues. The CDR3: CASSVSGGANEQFF. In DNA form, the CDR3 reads TGTGCCAGCAGTGTAAGCGGGGGGGCCAATGAGCAGTTCTTC.

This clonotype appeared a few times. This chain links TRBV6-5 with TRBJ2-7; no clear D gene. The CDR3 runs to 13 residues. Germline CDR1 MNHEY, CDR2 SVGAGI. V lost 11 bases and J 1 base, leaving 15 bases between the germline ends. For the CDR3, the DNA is TGTGCCTGCGGCGCCGGATGGTCCTACGAGCAGTACTTC. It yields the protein CACGAGWSYEQYF.